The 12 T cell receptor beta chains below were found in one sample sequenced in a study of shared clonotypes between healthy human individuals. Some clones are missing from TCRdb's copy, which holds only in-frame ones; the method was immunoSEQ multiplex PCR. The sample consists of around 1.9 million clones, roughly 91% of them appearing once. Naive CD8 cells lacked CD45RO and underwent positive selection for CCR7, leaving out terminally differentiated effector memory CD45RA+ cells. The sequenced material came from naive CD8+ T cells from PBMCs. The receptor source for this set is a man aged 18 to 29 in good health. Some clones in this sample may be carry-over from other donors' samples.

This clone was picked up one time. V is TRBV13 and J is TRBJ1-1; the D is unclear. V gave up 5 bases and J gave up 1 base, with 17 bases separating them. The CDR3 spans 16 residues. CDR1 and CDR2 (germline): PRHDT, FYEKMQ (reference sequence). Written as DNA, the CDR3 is TGTGCCAGCAGCCCTACATACCTCTCCAGGAACACTGAAGCTTTCTTT. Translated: CASSPTYLSRNTEAFF. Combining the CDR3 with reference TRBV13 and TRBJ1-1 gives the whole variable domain AAGVIQSPRHLIKEKRETATLKCYPIPRHDTVYWYQQGPGQDPQFLISFYEKMQSDKGSIPDRFSAQQFSDYHSELNMSSLELGDSALYFCASSPTYLSRNTEAFFGQGTRLTVV.

CDR3 sequence: CASSQEAGTRAGLWNIQYF. As DNA, the CDR3 is TGCGCCAGCAGCCAAGAGGCGGGGACTAGGGCCGGACTTTGGAACATTCAGTACTTC. The chain carries TRBV4-1 and TRBJ2-4, with 8 bases matching TRBD2. V trimming: 0 bases; J trimming: 7 bases; junction bases outside the gene matches: 17. Germline V CDR1 and CDR2: MGHRA, YSYEKL. The CDR3 extends over 19 amino acids.

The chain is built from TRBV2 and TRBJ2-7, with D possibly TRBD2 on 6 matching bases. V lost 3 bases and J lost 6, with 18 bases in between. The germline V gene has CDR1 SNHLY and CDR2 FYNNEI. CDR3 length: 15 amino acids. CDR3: CASSESGGVYREQYF. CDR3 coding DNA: TGTGCCAGCAGTGAGTCTGGAGGGGTTTATCGCGAGCAGTACTTC.

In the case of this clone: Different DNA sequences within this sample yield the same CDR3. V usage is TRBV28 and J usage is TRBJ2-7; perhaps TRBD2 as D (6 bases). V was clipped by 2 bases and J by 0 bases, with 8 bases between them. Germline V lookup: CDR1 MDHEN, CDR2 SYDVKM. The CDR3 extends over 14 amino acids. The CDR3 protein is CASSLAGSSYEQYF. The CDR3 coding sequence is TGTGCCAGCAGTTTAGCGGGGAGCTCCTACGAGCAGTACTTC.

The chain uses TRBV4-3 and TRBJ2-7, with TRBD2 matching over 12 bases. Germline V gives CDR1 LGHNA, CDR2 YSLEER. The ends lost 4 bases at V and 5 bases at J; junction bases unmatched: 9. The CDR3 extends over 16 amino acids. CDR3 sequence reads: CASSPSGLAGYNEQYF. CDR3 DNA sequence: TGCGCCAGCAGCCCGTCCGGACTAGCGGGATATAACGAGCAGTACTTC.

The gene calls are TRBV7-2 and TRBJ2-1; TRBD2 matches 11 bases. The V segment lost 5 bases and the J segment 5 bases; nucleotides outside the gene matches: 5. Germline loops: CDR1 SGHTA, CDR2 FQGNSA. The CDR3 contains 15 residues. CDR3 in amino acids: CASSVGTSGNNEQFF. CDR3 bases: TGTGCCAGCAGCGTCGGGACTAGCGGCAACAATGAGCAGTTCTTC.

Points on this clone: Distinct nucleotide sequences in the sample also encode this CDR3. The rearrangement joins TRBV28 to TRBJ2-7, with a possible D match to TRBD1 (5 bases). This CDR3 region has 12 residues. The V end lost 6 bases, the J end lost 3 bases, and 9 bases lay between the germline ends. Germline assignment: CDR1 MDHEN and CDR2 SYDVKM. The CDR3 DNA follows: TGTGCCAGCAGCCGCGACAGCTACGAGCAGTACTTC. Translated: CASSRDSYEQYF.

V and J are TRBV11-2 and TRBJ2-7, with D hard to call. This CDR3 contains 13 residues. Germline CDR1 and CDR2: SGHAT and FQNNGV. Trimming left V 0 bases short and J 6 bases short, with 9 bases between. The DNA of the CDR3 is TGTGCCAGCAGCTTAGAAATCAGTACCGAGCAGTACTTC. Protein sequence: CASSLEISTEQYF. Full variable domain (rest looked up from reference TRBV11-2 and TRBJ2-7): EAGVAQSPRYKIIEKRQSVAFWCNPISGHATLYWYQQILGQGPKLLIQFQNNGVVDDSQLPKDRFSAERLKGVDSTLKIQPAKLEDSAVYLCASSLEISTEQYFGPGTRLTVT.

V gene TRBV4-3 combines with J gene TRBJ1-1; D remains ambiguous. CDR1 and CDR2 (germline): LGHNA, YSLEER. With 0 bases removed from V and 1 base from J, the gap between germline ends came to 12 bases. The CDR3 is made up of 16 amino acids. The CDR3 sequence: CASSQEWMASNTEAFF. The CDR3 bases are TGCGCCAGCAGCCAAGAATGGATGGCGTCGAACACTGAAGCTTTCTTT.

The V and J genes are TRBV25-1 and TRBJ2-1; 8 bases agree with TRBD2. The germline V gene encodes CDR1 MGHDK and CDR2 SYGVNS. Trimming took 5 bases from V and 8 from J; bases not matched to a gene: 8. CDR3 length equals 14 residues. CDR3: CASSRSGILDEQFF. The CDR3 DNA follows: TGTGCCAGCAGTCGTAGCGGGATTTTAGATGAGCAGTTCTTC.

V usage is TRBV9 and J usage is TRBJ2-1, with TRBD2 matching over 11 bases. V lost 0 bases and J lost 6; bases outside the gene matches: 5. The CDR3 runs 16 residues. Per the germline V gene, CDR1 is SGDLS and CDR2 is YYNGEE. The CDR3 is CASSVAAGTSGNEQFF. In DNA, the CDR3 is TGTGCCAGCAGCGTAGCCGCGGGGACTAGCGGCAATGAGCAGTTCTTC.

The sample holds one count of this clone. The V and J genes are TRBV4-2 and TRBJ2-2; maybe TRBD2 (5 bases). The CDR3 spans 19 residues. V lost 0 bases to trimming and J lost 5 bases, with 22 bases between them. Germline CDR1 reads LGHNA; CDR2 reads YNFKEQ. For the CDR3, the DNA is TGTGCCAGCAGCCAAGATGGCTGGCGACGGCAATCGGGGACCGGGGAGCTGTTTTTT. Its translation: CASSQDGWRRQSGTGELFF.